This TCR beta chain came from a study of shared clonotypes between healthy human individuals. Background on the study: There were three CD4 naive, three CD4 memory, two CD8 naive and one CD8 memory plates per donor.

The CDR3 has 16 amino acids. Per germline, CDR1 SGHTA and CDR2 FQGNSA. Trimming stripped 5 bases from V and 7 bases from J, with 23 bases between. Here immunoSEQ multiplex PCR was the method, and the copy in TCRdb shows in-frame clones only, minus some. The data hold approximately 2,000,000 clones, with 85% to 95% observed a single time. The chain combines TRBV7-2 with TRBJ1-1; unclear D gene. The sample was naive CD4+ T cells from PBMCs. Subset denoted: CD45RA+ positively selected. This receptor was identified in a man younger than 35 in good health. Some clones in this sample may be carry-over from other donors' samples. The chain's CDR3 is CASSKESLGAYGEAFF. CDR3 nucleotide sequence: TGTGCCAGCAGCAAAGAGTCTTTGGGTGCTTACGGTGAAGCTTTCTTT.